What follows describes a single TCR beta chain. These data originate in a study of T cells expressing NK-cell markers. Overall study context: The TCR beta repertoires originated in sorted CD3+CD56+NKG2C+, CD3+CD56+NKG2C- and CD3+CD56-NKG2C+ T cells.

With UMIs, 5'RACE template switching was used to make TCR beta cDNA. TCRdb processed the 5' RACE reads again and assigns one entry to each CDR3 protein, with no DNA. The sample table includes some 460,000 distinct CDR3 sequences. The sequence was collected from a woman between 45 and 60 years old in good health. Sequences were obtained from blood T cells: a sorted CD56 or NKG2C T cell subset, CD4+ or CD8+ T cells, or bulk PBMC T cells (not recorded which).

The chain's CDR3 is CSVPPWDRGRSAFF. The chain links TRBV29-1 to TRBJ1-1; TCRdb's D gene call, TRBD1, goes unchecked for lack of DNA. This CDR3 spans 14 amino acids. Germline loops: CDR1 SQVTM, CDR2 ANQGSEA.